One and the same sample provided the 26 T cell receptor beta chains below, sequenced in a study of T cell responses to AZD1222 COVID-19 vaccine. Using immunoSEQ multiplex PCR, the repertoire was profiled, and TCRdb retains in-frame clones only, with some absent. The sample contains approximately 120,000 clones, approximately 80% of which appear only once. The specimen comprised peripheral blood, sampled 28 days after the second AZD1222 dose. Receptors originate from an adult who received the AZD1222 COVID-19 vaccine.

The CDR3, as DNA: TGTGCCAGCAGTGATGGGAACTATGGCTACACCTTC. This sequence encodes CASSDGNYGYTF. The chain carries TRBV6-4 and TRBJ1-2; the D is unclear. Trimming cost V 3 bases and J 2 bases, with 4 bases left between them. The CDR3 covers 12 residues. The germline V gene has CDR1 MRHNA and CDR2 SNTAGT.

The chain combines TRBV30 with TRBJ1-4, with D uncertain. CDR3 size: 13 residues. Trimming removed 5 bases from V and 6 bases from J, with 13 bases in between. CDR1 is GTSNPN and CDR2 is SVGIG in the germline V gene (reference sequence). This CDR3 reads CAWAFAPYEKLFF. The CDR3 DNA reads as TGTGCCTGGGCCTTCGCCCCGTATGAAAAACTGTTTTTT.

The V call is TRBV2, the J call TRBJ2-3; D is unclear. Germline V gene data show CDR1 as SNHLY and CDR2 as FYNNEI. This CDR3 is 14 amino acids long. V lost 6 bases, J lost 0 bases, and 10 bases lay in between. CDR3 DNA sequence: TGTGCCAGCAGGGTCGCCCTTAGCACAGATACGCAGTATTTT. This translates into CASRVALSTDTQYF.

The chain has TRBV7-8 and TRBJ2-7, with D perhaps TRBD1 (7 bases). There are 16 residues in the CDR3. The germline V and J ends were trimmed by 5 bases and 6 bases, with 23 bases remaining between them. CDR1 is SGHVS, CDR2 FQNEAQ, per germline. The CDR3 bases are TGTGCCAGCAGCGCCTTAGTCGGAGGGGGCTTCCCCGAGCAGTACTTC. As protein: CASSALVGGGFPEQYF.

This clone came up a few times. The V and J genes are TRBV4-2 and TRBJ1-5; D not resolved. Germline assignment: CDR1 LGHNA and CDR2 YNFKEQ. The CDR3 covers 14 residues. V was shortened by 0 bases and J by 4 bases, with 7 bases between the two germline ends. CDR3 protein: CASSQEIKNQPQHF. In DNA, the CDR3 is TGTGCCAGCAGCCAAGAAATCAAAAATCAGCCCCAGCATTTT.

The gene calls are TRBV27 and TRBJ2-1; D gene ambiguous. The CDR3 totals 14 residues. Germline assignment: CDR1 MNHEY and CDR2 SMNVEV (reference sequence). V dropped 6 bases and J dropped 7 bases, with 16 bases sitting between them. The CDR3 here is CASSPLAAGNEQFF. DNA of the CDR3: TGTGCCAGCAGCCCCCTGGCGGCCGGTAATGAGCAGTTCTTC.

The rearrangement uses TRBV7-9 and TRBJ1-5, with unresolved D. Germline assignment: CDR1 SEHNR and CDR2 FQNEAQ (reference sequence). The V end was cut by 3 bases, the J end by 0 bases, with 6 bases between. This CDR3 has 14 residues. The CDR3 DNA reads as TGTGCCAGCAGCTTTCCTCATAGCAATCAGCCCCAGCATTTT. This codes for CASSFPHSNQPQHF.

The chain uses TRBV10-3 and TRBJ2-7; no clear D gene. The CDR3 loop spans 14 amino acids. V shed 2 bases and J shed 5 bases, with 13 bases lying between them. Germline-derived CDR1 and CDR2 are ENHRY and SYGVKD. The CDR3 reads CAISERAGLHEQYF. The CDR3 DNA is TGTGCCATCAGTGAGAGGGCAGGCCTCCACGAGCAGTACTTC.

The rearrangement uses TRBV19 and TRBJ1-2; D might be TRBD1 (6 bases). V was trimmed by 0 bases and J by 3 bases, leaving 11 bases between them. Germline-derived CDR1 and CDR2 are LNHDA and SQIVND (reference sequence). The CDR3 length is 15 residues. The DNA of the CDR3 is TGTGCCAGTAGTATAGACAGGACAGCTTACTATGGCTACACCTTC. Protein: CASSIDRTAYYGYTF.

CDR3 nucleotide sequence: TGTGCCAGCGCATCCCCAGGTATAAGCACAGATACGCAGTATTTT. It codes for CASASPGISTDTQYF. The chain is built from TRBV7-9 and TRBJ2-3; D unresolved. V was trimmed by 8 bases and J by 0 bases, leaving 15 bases between them. Looked up from germline, CDR1 is SEHNR and CDR2 is FQNEAQ (reference sequence). The length of the CDR3 is 15 residues.

The chain links TRBV28 to TRBJ1-5, with D possibly TRBD1 on 6 matching bases. CDR1 is MDHEN and CDR2 is SYDVKM in the germline V gene. V lost 4 bases and J 1 base, leaving 23 bases between the germline ends. The CDR3 spans 19 residues. Written as DNA, the CDR3 is TGTGCCAGCAGTTCCACCCATAACGCCGACAGGACCAGCAATCAGCCCCAGCATTTT. This encodes CASSSTHNADRTSNQPQHF.

The chain joins TRBV28 to TRBJ2-6; no reliable D call. Between the trimmed V and J ends, which lost 6 bases and 0 bases, there was a span of 6 bases. In germline, CDR1 is MDHEN, CDR2 SYDVKM. The CDR3 is 14 residues long. CDR3 in DNA: TGTGCCAGCAGCCCGGACTCTGGGGCCAACGTCCTGACTTTC. Translating gives CASSPDSGANVLTF.

The chain joins TRBV4-3 to TRBJ2-5; 9 bases fit TRBD2. The CDR3 has 20 residues. The junction had 20 bases not matched to a gene; V was cut back by 2 bases and J by 4 bases. Germline V gives CDR1 LGHNA, CDR2 YSLEER. The CDR3 here is CASSQRLPGTETSGSETQYF. The CDR3 DNA is TGCGCCAGCAGCCAAAGGCTTCCGGGGACGGAGACTAGCGGATCAGAGACCCAGTACTTC.

V usage is TRBV12-3 or TRBV12-4 and J usage is TRBJ2-7; D is undetermined. This CDR3 region has 12 residues. Trimming removed 5 bases from V and 3 bases from J, with 8 bases in between. CDR3 nucleotide sequence: TGTGCCAGCAGTACTCTCGGCTACGAGCAGTACTTC. Translating it yields CASSTLGYEQYF.

The chain has TRBV11-1 and TRBJ2-7; D is unclear. This CDR3 spans 13 amino acids. Germline loops: CDR1 SGHAT, CDR2 FQDESV (reference sequence). Deletions cut 1 base from V and 2 bases from J, with 6 bases between. This chain's CDR3 is CASSLGTAYEQYF. DNA of the CDR3: TGTGCCAGCAGCTTAGGCACCGCCTACGAGCAGTACTTC.

V gene TRBV18 combines with J gene TRBJ1-1; D might be TRBD1 (5 bases). Trimming shortened V by 3 bases and J by 5 bases, and 13 bases separated the two germline ends. The germline V gene has CDR1 KGHSH and CDR2 LQKENI. This CDR3 spans 14 amino acids. The chain's CDR3 is CASSPRGGRTEAFF. CDR3 nucleotide sequence: TGTGCCAGCTCACCGCGGGGGGGTCGGACTGAAGCTTTCTTT.

The CDR3 nucleotides are TGTGCCAGCAGTGAGGACAGGGCCGGATACTATGGCTACACCTTC. This codes for CASSEDRAGYYGYTF. The rearrangement joins TRBV2 to TRBJ1-2; TRBD1 matches at 8 bases. The V segment lost 3 bases and the J segment 3 bases; nucleotides outside the gene matches: 6. Germline lookup yields CDR1 SNHLY and CDR2 FYNNEI. This CDR3 comprises 15 residues. Looking up the rest from reference TRBV2 and TRBJ1-2 gives the full variable domain: EPEVTQTPSHQVTQMGQEVILRCVPISNHLYFYWYRQILGQKVEFLVSFYNNEISEKSEIFDDQFSVERPDGSNFTLKIRSTKLEDSAMYFCASSEDRAGYYGYTFGSGTRLTVV.

J is TRBJ1-4 and V is TRBV5-4; D is ambiguous. The CDR3 consists of 14 residues. CDR1 and CDR2 (germline): SGHNT, YYREEE (reference sequence). Between the trimmed V and J ends, which lost 1 base and 7 bases, there was a span of 11 bases. The CDR3 reads CASSLNARAEKLFF. The DNA for the CDR3 is TGTGCCAGCAGCTTGAACGCCCGTGCTGAAAAACTGTTTTTT.

The V gene is TRBV5-1, the J gene TRBJ1-2, with 11 bases lining up with TRBD1. The junction had 9 bases not matched to a gene; V was cut back by 3 bases and J by 5 bases. The CDR3 runs to 16 residues. Germline assignment: CDR1 SGHRS and CDR2 YFSETQ. The chain's CDR3 is CASSSKGTGGGYGYTF. The CDR3 bases are TGCGCCAGCAGCTCGAAAGGGACAGGGGGTGGGTATGGCTACACCTTC.

The genes are TRBV19 and TRBJ1-5; D not resolved. CDR1 is LNHDA and CDR2 is SQIVND in the germline V gene (reference sequence). The CDR3 loop spans 13 amino acids. The germline V and J ends were trimmed by 5 bases and 6 bases, with 11 bases remaining between them. DNA of the CDR3: TGTGCCAGTAGTTGGGCTTATGGTCAGCCCCAGCATTTT. Encoded protein: CASSWAYGQPQHF. The whole variable domain, remainder taken from reference TRBV19 and TRBJ1-5, is DGGITQSPKYLFRKEGQNVTLSCEQNLNHDAMYWYRQDPGQGLRLIYYSQIVNDFQKGDIAEGYSVSREKKESFPLTVTSAQKNPTAFYLCASSWAYGQPQHFGDGTRLSIL.

V is TRBV3-1 (or the pseudogene TRBV3-2) and J is TRBJ2-2, with D possibly being TRBD2 (5 bases). Germline V CDR1 and CDR2: LGHDT, YNNKEL (reference sequence). V lost 0 bases and J 3 bases, leaving 20 bases between the germline ends. The CDR3 extends over 19 amino acids. The CDR3 loop reads CASSQERRLFRRDTGELFF. Written as DNA, the CDR3 is TGTGCCAGCAGCCAAGAACGTAGACTTTTCCGGCGGGACACCGGGGAGCTGTTTTTT.

The CDR3 sequence: CSVGSGNTIYF. The CDR3 coding sequence is TGCAGCGTTGGCTCTGGAAACACCATATATTTT. This chain uses TRBV29-1 with TRBJ1-3; D gene uncertain. The germline V gene has CDR1 SQVTM and CDR2 ANQGSEA. V gave up 4 bases and J gave up 0 bases, with 1 base separating them. CDR3 size: 11 residues.

This clone came up once. The V call is TRBV10-3, the J call TRBJ1-4; D call uncertain. Germline CDR1 reads ENHRY; CDR2 reads SYGVKD. Trimming took off 2 bases at V and 12 bases at J, with 16 bases between the two ends. CDR3 length: 14 residues. Written as DNA, the CDR3 is TGTGCCATCAGTGAGAGGGCAGGCCATGGGGAACTGTTTTTT. Its translation: CAISERAGHGELFF.

V usage is TRBV9 and J usage is TRBJ1-5; 7 bases are a match to TRBD1. V dropped 6 bases and J dropped 1; count of bases not matched to a gene: 7. The CDR3 totals 15 residues. Germline V gives CDR1 SGDLS, CDR2 YYNGEE. The DNA for the CDR3 is TGTGCCAGCAACAGAGGGGGCACGAGCAATCAGCCCCAGCATTTT. The encoded protein is CASNRGGTSNQPQHF.

The rearrangement joins TRBV18 to TRBJ1-3, with TRBD1 matching over 7 bases. The V segment lost 3 bases and the J segment 0 bases; nucleotides outside the gene matches: 11. Germline lookup yields CDR1 KGHSH and CDR2 LQKENI. This CDR3 is built from 18 residues. Written as DNA, the CDR3 is TGTGCCAGCTCACCTAACCGACAGGGCGCCGTCTCTGGAAACACCATATATTTT. It yields the protein CASSPNRQGAVSGNTIYF.

This chain uses TRBV6-5 with TRBJ2-7; 9 bases map to TRBD1. The CDR3 is 15 residues long. V gave up 2 bases and J gave up 5 bases; unmatched junction bases: 7. Germline CDR1 is MNHEY and CDR2 is SVGAGI. DNA for the CDR3: TGTGCCAGCAGTTACATGGACAGGGGAAGCGACGAGCAGTACTTC. Encoded protein: CASSYMDRGSDEQYF.